The text below deals with one T cell receptor (beta chain). Its antigen is not known. The CDR3 extends over 14 amino acids. Germline V CDR1 and CDR2: MNHEY, SMNVEV (reference sequence). V was trimmed by 6 bases and J by 6 bases, leaving 18 bases between them. The CD8+ and CD4+ T cells were isolated magnetically using a negative isolation approach, whereas the TEMRA cells were enriched by FACS. The data originate from a study of CD8 T cells in Susac syndrome. Findings of the study overall: The study identified around fifteen and five Susac-specific public clones in total CD8+ and CD8+ TEMRA repertoires. Among people with Susac, CD8+ clonal expansion was greatest in TEMRA cells and active patients.

cDNA came from approximately 0.5 to 1 ug RNA primed by random hexamers. TCRdb reprocessed the immunoSEQ multiplex PCR reads via MiXCR and lists one record per CDR3 protein. The sample shows some 97,000 distinct CDR3 sequences, about 95% of them seen only once. The sample comprised CD8+ T cells from PBMCs. The source of this sequence is a human donor with Susac syndrome. This chain joins TRBV27 and TRBJ2-7; possible D gene TRBD1, 5 bases. The CDR3 DNA follows: TGTGCCAGCAGCGCCCAATCAATAAGGGGCGAGCAGTACTTC. Amino acids: CASSAQSIRGEQYF.